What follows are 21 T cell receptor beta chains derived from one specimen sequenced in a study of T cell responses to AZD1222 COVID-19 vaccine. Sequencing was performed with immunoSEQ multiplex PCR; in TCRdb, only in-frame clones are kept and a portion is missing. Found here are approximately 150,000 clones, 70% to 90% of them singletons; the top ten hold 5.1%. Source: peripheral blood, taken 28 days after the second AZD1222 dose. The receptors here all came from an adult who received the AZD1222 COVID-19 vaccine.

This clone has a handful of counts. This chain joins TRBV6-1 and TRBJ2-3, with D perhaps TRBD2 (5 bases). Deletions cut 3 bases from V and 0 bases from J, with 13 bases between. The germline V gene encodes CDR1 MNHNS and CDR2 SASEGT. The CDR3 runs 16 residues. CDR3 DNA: TGTGCCAGCAGTGAGTCTAGCTACTCTAGCACAGATACGCAGTATTTT. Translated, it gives CASSESSYSSTDTQYF.

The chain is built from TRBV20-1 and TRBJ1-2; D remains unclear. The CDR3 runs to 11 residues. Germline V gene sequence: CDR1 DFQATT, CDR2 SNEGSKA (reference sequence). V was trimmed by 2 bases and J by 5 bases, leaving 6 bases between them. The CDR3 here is CSARSIYGYTF. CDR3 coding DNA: TGCAGTGCTAGAAGTATATATGGCTACACCTTC.

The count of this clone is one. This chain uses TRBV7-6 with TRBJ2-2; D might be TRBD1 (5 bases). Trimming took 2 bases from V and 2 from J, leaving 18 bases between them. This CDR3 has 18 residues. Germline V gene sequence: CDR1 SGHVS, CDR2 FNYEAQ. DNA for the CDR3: TGTGCCAGCAGCTTATCCGGTTGGGGCAGGCCTAACACCGGGGAGCTGTTTTTT. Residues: CASSLSGWGRPNTGELFF.

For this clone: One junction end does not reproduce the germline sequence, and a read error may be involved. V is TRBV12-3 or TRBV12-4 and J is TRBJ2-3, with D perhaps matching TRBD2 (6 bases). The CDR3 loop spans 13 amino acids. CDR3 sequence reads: CASSRTSKDTQYF. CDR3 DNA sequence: TGTGCCAGCAGCCGAACTAGCAAAGATACGCAGTATTTT.

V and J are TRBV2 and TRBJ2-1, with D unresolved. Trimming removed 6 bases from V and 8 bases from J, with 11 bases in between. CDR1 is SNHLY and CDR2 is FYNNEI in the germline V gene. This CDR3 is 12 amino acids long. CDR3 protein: CASRTQRYEQFF. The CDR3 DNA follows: TGTGCCAGCAGAACACAGAGATATGAGCAGTTCTTC.

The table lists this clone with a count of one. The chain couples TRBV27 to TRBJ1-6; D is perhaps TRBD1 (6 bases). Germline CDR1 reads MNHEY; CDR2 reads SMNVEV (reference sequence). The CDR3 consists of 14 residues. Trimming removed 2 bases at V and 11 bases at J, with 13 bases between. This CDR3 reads CASSLERGLAPLHF. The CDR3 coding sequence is TGTGCCAGCAGTTTAGAACGGGGGCTGGCACCCCTCCACTTT.

The CDR3 DNA sequence: TGTGCCACCTCCGACTATGGCTACACCTTC. The encoded protein is CATSDYGYTF. The chain recombines TRBV6-5 with TRBJ1-2; no firm D call. Germline lookup yields CDR1 MNHEY and CDR2 SVGAGI. The V end lost 10 bases, the J end lost 3 bases, and 6 bases lay between the germline ends. The CDR3 is 10 amino acids.

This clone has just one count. CDR3 in DNA: TGCGCCAGCAGCTCCGGACAGGGGGCGCGGCTAGCGGGGGGGCGAGGTACGCAGTATTTT. Encoded protein: CASSSGQGARLAGGRGTQYF. The chain couples TRBV5-1 to TRBJ2-3; possible D gene TRBD2, 12 bases. The CDR3 has 20 residues. Trimming removed 3 bases at V and 8 bases at J, with 34 bases between. The germline CDR1 and CDR2 sequences are SGHRS and YFSETQ. The whole variable domain, remainder taken from reference TRBV5-1 and TRBJ2-3, is KAGVTQTPRYLIKTRGQQVTLSCSPISGHRSVSWYQQTPGQGLQFLFEYFSETQRNKGNFPGRFSGRQFSNSRSEMNVSTLELGDSALYLCASSSGQGARLAGGRGTQYFGPGTRLTVL.

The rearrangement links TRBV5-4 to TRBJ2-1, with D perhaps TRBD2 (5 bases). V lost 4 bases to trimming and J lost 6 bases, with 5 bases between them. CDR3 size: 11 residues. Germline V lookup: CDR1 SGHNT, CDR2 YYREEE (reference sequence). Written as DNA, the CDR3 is TGTGCCAGCAGCGGACTCAATGAGCAGTTCTTC. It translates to CASSGLNEQFF. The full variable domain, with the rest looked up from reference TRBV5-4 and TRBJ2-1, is ETGVTQSPTHLIKTRGQQVTLRCSSQSGHNTVSWYQQALGQGPQFIFQYYREEENGRGNFPPRFSGLQFPNYSSELNVNALELDDSALYLCASSGLNEQFFGPGTRLTVL.

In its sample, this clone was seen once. The CDR3: CASSPGNYEQYF. The CDR3 DNA sequence: TGTGCCAGTAGTCCAGGGAACTACGAGCAGTACTTC. The chain recombines TRBV19 with TRBJ2-7; D perhaps matches TRBD1 (5 bases). The germline gives CDR1 LNHDA, CDR2 SQIVND (reference sequence). Trimming removed 5 bases at V and 3 bases at J, with 8 bases between. This CDR3 spans 12 amino acids.

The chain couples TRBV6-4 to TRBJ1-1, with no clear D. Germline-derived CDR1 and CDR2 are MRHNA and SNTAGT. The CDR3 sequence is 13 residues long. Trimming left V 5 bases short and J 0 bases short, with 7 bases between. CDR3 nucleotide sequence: TGTGCCAGCAGTTGGCGGCTGAACACTGAAGCTTTCTTT. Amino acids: CASSWRLNTEAFF.

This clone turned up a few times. The CDR3: CASSLGAGGINEQFF. The CDR3, as DNA: TGTGCCAGCTCCCTTGGAGCGGGGGGGATCAATGAGCAGTTCTTC. The chain couples TRBV18 to TRBJ2-1; 10 bases agree with TRBD2. V lost 6 bases to trimming and J lost 6 bases; unmatched junction nucleotides: 8. The CDR3 totals 15 residues. Germline lookup yields CDR1 KGHSH and CDR2 LQKENI.

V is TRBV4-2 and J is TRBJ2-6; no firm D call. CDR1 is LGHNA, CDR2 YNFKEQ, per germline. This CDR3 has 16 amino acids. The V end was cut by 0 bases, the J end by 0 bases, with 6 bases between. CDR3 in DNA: TGTGCCAGCAGCCAAGACCAGAGCTCTGGGGCCAACGTCCTGACTTTC. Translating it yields CASSQDQSSGANVLTF.

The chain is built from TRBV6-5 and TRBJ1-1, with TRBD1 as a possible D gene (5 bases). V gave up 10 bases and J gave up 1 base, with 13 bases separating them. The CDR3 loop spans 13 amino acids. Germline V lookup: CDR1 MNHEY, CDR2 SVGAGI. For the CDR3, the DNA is TGTGCCACCTCACGGGGGGAGAACACTGAAGCTTTCTTT. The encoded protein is CATSRGENTEAFF.

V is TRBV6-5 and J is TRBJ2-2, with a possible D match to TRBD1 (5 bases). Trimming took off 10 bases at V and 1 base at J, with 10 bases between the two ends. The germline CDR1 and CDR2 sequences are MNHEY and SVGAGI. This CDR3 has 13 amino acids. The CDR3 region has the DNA TGTGCCACCTCCGACAGGAACACCGGGGAGCTGTTTTTT. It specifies CATSDRNTGELFF.

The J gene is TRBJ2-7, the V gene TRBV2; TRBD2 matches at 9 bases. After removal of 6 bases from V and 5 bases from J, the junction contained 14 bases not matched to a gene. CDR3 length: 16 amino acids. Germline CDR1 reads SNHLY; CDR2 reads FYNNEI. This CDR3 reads CASSLAGGGLANEQYF. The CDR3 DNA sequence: TGTGCCAGCAGCCTTGCGGGGGGTGGACTAGCGAACGAGCAGTACTTC.

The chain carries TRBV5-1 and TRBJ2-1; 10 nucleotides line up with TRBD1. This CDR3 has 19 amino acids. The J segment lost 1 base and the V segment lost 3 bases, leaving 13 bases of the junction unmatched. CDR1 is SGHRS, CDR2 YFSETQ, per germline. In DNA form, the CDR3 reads TGCGCCAGCAGCTGGACCGGGACAGGGGAGTGGTTGTCCTACAATGAGCAGTTCTTC. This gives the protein CASSWTGTGEWLSYNEQFF. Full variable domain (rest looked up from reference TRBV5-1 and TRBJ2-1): KAGVTQTPRYLIKTRGQQVTLSCSPISGHRSVSWYQQTPGQGLQFLFEYFSETQRNKGNFPGRFSGRQFSNSRSEMNVSTLELGDSALYLCASSWTGTGEWLSYNEQFFGPGTRLTVL.

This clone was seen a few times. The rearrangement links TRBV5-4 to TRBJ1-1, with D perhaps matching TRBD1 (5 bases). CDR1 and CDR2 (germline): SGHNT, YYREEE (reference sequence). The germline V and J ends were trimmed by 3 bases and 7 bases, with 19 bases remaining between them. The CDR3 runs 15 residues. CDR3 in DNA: TGTGCCAGCAGCTGGACGCCCGGGACCCCCATTGAAGCTTTCTTT. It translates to CASSWTPGTPIEAFF. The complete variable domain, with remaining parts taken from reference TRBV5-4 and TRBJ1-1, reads ETGVTQSPTHLIKTRGQQVTLRCSSQSGHNTVSWYQQALGQGPQFIFQYYREEENGRGNFPPRFSGLQFPNYSSELNVNALELDDSALYLCASSWTPGTPIEAFFGQGTRLTVV.

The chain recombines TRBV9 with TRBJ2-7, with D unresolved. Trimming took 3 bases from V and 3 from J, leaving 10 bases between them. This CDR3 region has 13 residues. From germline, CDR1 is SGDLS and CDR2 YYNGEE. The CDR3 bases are TGTGCCAGCAGCGGTGTTGGTGACTACGAGCAGTACTTC. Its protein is CASSGVGDYEQYF. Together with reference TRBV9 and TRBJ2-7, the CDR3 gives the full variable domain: DSGVTQTPKHLITATGQRVTLRCSPRSGDLSVYWYQQSLDQGLQFLIQYYNGEERAKGNILERFSAQQFPDLHSELNLSSLELGDSALYFCASSGVGDYEQYFGPGTRLTVT.

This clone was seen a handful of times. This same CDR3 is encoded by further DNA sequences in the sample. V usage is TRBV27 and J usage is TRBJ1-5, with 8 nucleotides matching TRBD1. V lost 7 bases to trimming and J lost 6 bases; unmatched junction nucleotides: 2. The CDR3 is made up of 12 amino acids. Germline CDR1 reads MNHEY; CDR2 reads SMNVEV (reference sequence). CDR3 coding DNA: TGTGCCAGCACCACAGGGGGTCAGCCCCAGCATTTT. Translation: CASTTGGQPQHF.

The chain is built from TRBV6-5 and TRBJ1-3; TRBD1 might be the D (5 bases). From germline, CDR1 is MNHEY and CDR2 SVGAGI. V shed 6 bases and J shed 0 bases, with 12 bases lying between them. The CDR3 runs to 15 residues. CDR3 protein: CASSRDRLSGNTIYF. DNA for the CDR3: TGTGCCAGCAGCCGGGACCGTCTCTCTGGAAACACCATATATTTT.